These T cell receptor beta chains were read from a single sample in a study of T cell responses to AZD1222 COVID-19 vaccine. The protocol was immunoSEQ multiplex PCR, while the TCRdb copy is restricted to in-frame clones and leaves out a portion. The table lists about 180,000 clones, about 89% of them singletons, with 1.5% to 2% in the top ten. This sample comprised peripheral blood, obtained on day 0 of AZD1222 vaccination. Source of these receptors: an adult in good health. Both conserved end residues are part of each CDR3. Fields, in order: clone size, J gene, V gene, D gene, CDR3 DNA, CDR3 protein. The D gene is left open where the match is weak. Clone size is shown for a subset of rows, as once, few, many or a class of expanded clone.

>-|TRBJ1-3|TRBV25-1|-
TGTGCCAGCAGTGAATACCGGCTTAGGGACTCTGGAAACACCATATATTTT
CASSEYRLRDSGNTIYF
>few|TRBJ1-4|TRBV27|-
TGTGCCAGCAGTTCGATTCGGGACATTCAGAAACTGTTTTTT
CASSSIRDIQKLFF
>few|TRBJ1-4|TRBV27|-
TGTGCCAGCAGTTTCGTCGGTGCCCCTAATGAAAAACTGTTTTTT
CASSFVGAPNEKLFF
>once|TRBJ2-5|TRBV19|-
TGTGCCAGTGCCGGAGGCAGGGAAGAGACCCAGTACTTC
CASAGGREETQYF
>-|TRBJ2-7|TRBV7-2|TRBD1
TGTGCCAGCAGCTTAGCTGGGACAGGGAGTGGCGAGCAGTACTTC
CASSLAGTGSGEQYF
>-|TRBJ1-6|TRBV5-4|TRBD1
TGTGCCAGCAGCTCCCACAGGGGCTCCTATAATTCACCCCTCCACTTT
CASSSHRGSYNSPLHF
>once|TRBJ1-1|TRBV7-3|-
TGTGCCAGCAGCCTCTTAGGGATGAACACTGAAGCTTTCTTT
CASSLLGMNTEAFF
>-|TRBJ1-2|TRBV27|TRBD1
TGTGCCTCGTCCGGACAGGGGGGCTATGGCTACACCTTC
CASSGQGGYGYTF
>-|TRBJ2-5|TRBV9|TRBD2
TGTGCCAGCAGCGTATCGGGACTAGCGGGAGGGCCCGAGACCCAGTACTTC
CASSVSGLAGGPETQYF
>once|TRBJ1-5|TRBV6-5|-
TGTGCCAGCAGCCCCTATAGCAATCAGCCCCAGCATTTT
CASSPYSNQPQHF
>-|TRBJ2-1|TRBV29-1|TRBD2
TGCAGCGTTGAAGAGGGTAGCGGGGACTCCTACAATGAGCAGTTCTTC
CSVEEGSGDSYNEQFF
>-|TRBJ2-7|TRBV28|-
TGTGCCAGCAGTCCGCCACTCGTTAGCTCCTACGAGCAGTACTTC
CASSPPLVSSYEQYF
>-|TRBJ2-1|TRBV15|TRBD1
TGTGCCACCAGCAAAGGACAGGGGGTATACAATGAGCAGTTCTTC
CATSKGQGVYNEQFF
>-|TRBJ1-5|TRBV28|TRBD1
TGTGCCAGCAGATCGGGACAGGGGGCGGTCGGAATTTCTCGGCCCCAGCATTTT
CASRSGQGAVGISRPQHF
>-|TRBJ1-4|TRBV2|-
TGTGCCAGCAGGGTTCGAAATGAAAAACTGTTTTTT
CASRVRNEKLFF
>-|TRBJ1-1|TRBV3-1/TRBV3-2|TRBD1
TGTGCCAGCAGCTTACGGACAGGGGCTGGGATCACTGAAGCTTTCTTT
CASSLRTGAGITEAFF
>-|TRBJ1-1|TRBV30|TRBD1
TGTGCCTGGAGCGGACAGGGTTTCCCTGAAGCTTTCTTT
CAWSGQGFPEAFF
>once|TRBJ2-1|TRBV3-1/TRBV3-2|-
TGTGCCAGCAGCCAAGATGGAAGGGCTGAGCAGTTCTTC
CASSQDGRAEQFF
>-|TRBJ1-2|TRBV30|-
TGTGCCTGGTCGAGGGGGGCGCGAGGCTACACCTTC
CAWSRGARGYTF
>-|TRBJ1-1|TRBV19|-
TGTGCCAGTAGTCTGTTGGGCACTGAAGCTTTCTTT
CASSLLGTEAFF
>-|TRBJ1-1|TRBV7-9|-
TGTGCCAGCAGCCTGAAGGCGGCAGTGAACACTGAAGCTTTCTTT
CASSLKAAVNTEAFF
>-|TRBJ2-1|TRBV6-5|-
TGTGCCAGCGGAGACCCCAGGCGTGAGCAGTTCTTC
CASGDPRREQFF
>-|TRBJ1-1|TRBV19|TRBD1
TGTGCCAGTAGAGGACAGGGACGCACTGAAGCTTTCTTT
CASRGQGRTEAFF
>-|TRBJ2-4|TRBV15|-
TGTGCCACCAGCAACCCGAGCGAAGCGTCGGCGATTCAGTACTTC
CATSNPSEASAIQYF
>-|TRBJ1-4|TRBV4-3|-
TGCGCCAGCAGCCGCGTACGCCTGGGAGCTAATGAAAAACTGTTTTTT
CASSRVRLGANEKLFF
>once|TRBJ1-1|TRBV2|-
TGTGCCAGTTCTTGGGGGGGGAGAAACACTGAAGCTTTCTTT
CASSWGGRNTEAFF
>-|TRBJ1-1|TRBV5-4|-
TGTGCCAGCAGCTTCAGGCGGCAAAACACCGAAGCTTTCTTT
CASSFRRQNTEAFF
>-|TRBJ1-3|TRBV4-1|-
TGCGCCAGCAGCCAGGTCGGGGCCTCCTCTGGAAACACCATATATTTT
CASSQVGASSGNTIYF
>few|TRBJ2-3|TRBV5-1|-
TGCGCCAGCAGCCCATTAGGAGGGAATCTTTATACGCAGTATTTT
CASSPLGGNLYTQYF
>once|TRBJ2-6|TRBV2|-
TGTGCCAGGACGCCCCCTGGGGCCAACGTCCTGACTTTC
CARTPPGANVLTF
>-|TRBJ1-5|TRBV7-2|-
TGTGCCAGCAGCTTAGAGGTTCAGCCCCAGCATTTT
CASSLEVQPQHF
>-|TRBJ2-7|TRBV9|-
TGTGCCAGCAGCGTAGCGAGTAGCCCGCTGTACGAGCAGTACTTC
CASSVASSPLYEQYF
>-|TRBJ1-5|TRBV30|TRBD1
TGTGCCTGGAGTTGGACAGGGAAGGGAAGCAATCAGCCCCAGCATTTT
CAWSWTGKGSNQPQHF
>-|TRBJ1-1|TRBV6-1|-
TGTGCCAGCAGTGAAAGGGGCAACACTGAAGCTTTCTTT
CASSERGNTEAFF
>-|TRBJ1-1|TRBV4-3|-
TGCGCCAGCAGCCAAGATCAAAGCAAGAGGACTGAAGCTTTCTTT
CASSQDQSKRTEAFF
>-|TRBJ1-6|TRBV3-1/TRBV3-2|TRBD1
TGTGCCAGCAGCTTTGGACAGGGAGGGTCACCCCTCCACTTT
CASSFGQGGSPLHF
>-|TRBJ1-6|TRBV19|-
TGTGCCAGTAGTATTGGACGGAATAATTCACCCCTCCACTTT
CASSIGRNNSPLHF
>-|TRBJ2-1|TRBV4-3|-
TGCGCCAGCAGCGTCCTCCGGGAGACCTACAATGAGCAGTTCTTC
CASSVLRETYNEQFF
>-|TRBJ2-7|TRBV7-2|-
TGTGCCAGCAGCTTATGGAGACTTAACGACGAGCAGTACTTC
CASSLWRLNDEQYF
>-|TRBJ1-2|TRBV12-5|TRBD1
TGTGCTAGTGGTTTGGGGGCAGGGGGAATCTATGGCTACACCTTC
CASGLGAGGIYGYTF
>-|TRBJ2-1|TRBV10-3|-
TGTGCCATCAGTGACACTCCTAGCTCCTACAATGAGCAGTTCTTC
CAISDTPSSYNEQFF
>once|TRBJ2-1|TRBV9|-
TGTGCCAGCAGCCTCCCTGGCGTAGAGCAGTTCTTC
CASSLPGVEQFF
>-|TRBJ2-7|TRBV7-2|-
TGTGCCAGCAGCCCGGGGTTCTACGAGCAGTACTTC
CASSPGFYEQYF
>few|TRBJ2-5|TRBV7-2|TRBD2
TGTGCCAGCAGCCAGGGTGGCGGGGGGAAAGAGACCCAGTACTTC
CASSQGGGGKETQYF
>once|TRBJ2-5|TRBV7-2|TRBD2
TGTGCCAGCAGGATTCCAGCGGGAGAACAAGAGACCCAGTACTTC
CASRIPAGEQETQYF
>-|TRBJ2-3|TRBV27|-
TGTGCCAGCAGTTTAGTGACAGGGGTGGAGTGGGGTAAAGCGGGAACAGATACGCAGTATTTT
CASSLVTGVEWGKAGTDTQYF
>-|TRBJ1-1|TRBV5-6|-
TGTGCCAGCAGCCCTCGTACCGGGGCCAACACTGAAGCTTTCTTT
CASSPRTGANTEAFF
>-|TRBJ2-2|TRBV2|-
TGTGCCAGCAGTCATAACACAGGGTTGGGCACCGGGGAGCTGTTTTTT
CASSHNTGLGTGELFF
>once|TRBJ1-5|TRBV6-5|-
TGTGCCAGCGGGTGGGGGCTGGAAGGCAATCAGCCCCAGCATTTT
CASGWGLEGNQPQHF
>-|TRBJ1-6|TRBV7-2|-
TGTGCCAGCAGCTTATCCGGGGGCTCACCCCTCCACTTT
CASSLSGGSPLHF
>-|TRBJ2-1|TRBV2|-
TGTGCCAGCAGTCCTCCCGGGACACAGTACAATGAGCAGTTCTTC
CASSPPGTQYNEQFF
>-|TRBJ1-3|TRBV29-1|-
TGCAGCGTAGGACAAAGCTCTGGAAACACCATATATTTT
CSVGQSSGNTIYF
>-|TRBJ1-1|TRBV5-1|-
TGCGCCAGCAGCTTCACAGGGTACTCCCTCACTGAAGCTTTCTTT
CASSFTGYSLTEAFF
>-|TRBJ2-4|TRBV28|-
TGTGCCAGCAGTTTATACCAGGGTAAAGCCAAAAACATTCAGTACTTC
CASSLYQGKAKNIQYF
>few|TRBJ1-2|TRBV10-2|-
TGCGCCAGTAACAATGGCAGGGCGTATGGCTACACCTTC
CASNNGRAYGYTF